This T cell receptor beta chain originates from a study of blood T cell repertoires in COVID-19. Study information: Whether acute or convalescent, the COVID-19 samples came from the United States, Italy and Spain. PBMCs, B-cell-depleted T cells, or T cells were the source of the cDNA or gDNA that made up the material.

There are 17 residues in the CDR3. Per the germline V gene, CDR1 is MNHEY and CDR2 is SMNVEV (reference sequence). The trim removed 6 bases at V and 0 bases at J, leaving 7 bases unmatched. Using immunoSEQ multiplex PCR, the repertoire was profiled, and TCRdb retains in-frame clones only, with some absent. The sample lists fewer than 300,000 clones, roughly 80% occurring once. This receptor was identified in a human donor with COVID-19, enrolled during active disease. The donor label of this sample is uncertain. The chain carries TRBV27 and TRBJ1-6; TRBD1 aligns across 8 bases. The material sequenced was peripheral blood. CDR3 coding DNA: TGTGCCAGCAGCCTCTCAGGGGGCAGCTCCTATAATTCACCCCTCCACTTT. Protein: CASSLSGGSSYNSPLHF.